Sequencing of this T cell receptor beta chain was carried out in a study of OX40 agonist ivuxolimab in advanced cancers. Across the whole study: Prior checkpoint blockade (anti-PD-1, anti-PD-L1 or anti-CTLA-4) was permitted; 40% had it. Broader study findings: Among expanded peripheral T cells, antigen specificity went undetermined. Clonal expansion was seen in CD4+ and CD8+ blood T cells by week 6 at 0.1 to 3.0 mg/kg. Partial responders receiving 0.1-3.0 mg/kg showed among the lowest clonal expansion.

Sequencing was performed with immunoSEQ multiplex PCR; in TCRdb, only in-frame clones are kept and a portion is missing. The data hold roughly 16,000 clones, with around 69% observed a single time. On this clone itself: As yet, its antigen is unknown.

CDR1 is SGHDT and CDR2 is YYEEEE in the germline V gene. This CDR3 is 13 amino acids long. V lost 0 bases, J lost 8 bases, and 9 bases lay in between. The chain is built from TRBV5-6 and TRBJ2-1; unclear D gene. The source of this sequence is an adult with an advanced solid tumor such as melanoma, head and neck, liver or kidney cancer. This specimen was CD4+ or CD8+ T cells sorted from blood, taken in a trial of the OX40 agonist ivuxolimab. DNA for the CDR3: TGTGCCAGCAGCTTGGGTTTATTAGATGAGCAGTTCTTC. As protein: CASSLGLLDEQFF.